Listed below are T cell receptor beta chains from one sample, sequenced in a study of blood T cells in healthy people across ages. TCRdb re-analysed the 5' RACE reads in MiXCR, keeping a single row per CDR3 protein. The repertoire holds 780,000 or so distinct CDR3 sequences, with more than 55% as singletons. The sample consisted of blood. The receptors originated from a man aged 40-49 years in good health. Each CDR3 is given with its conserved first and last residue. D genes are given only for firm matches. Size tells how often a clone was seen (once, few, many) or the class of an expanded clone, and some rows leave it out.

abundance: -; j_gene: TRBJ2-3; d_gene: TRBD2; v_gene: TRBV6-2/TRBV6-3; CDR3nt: TGTGCCAGCAGTTACTTCTCTCCCACTAGCGGGAGGTCCAGACCGCCTAGCACAGATACGCAGTATTTT; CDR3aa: CASSYFSPTSGRSRPPSTDTQYF
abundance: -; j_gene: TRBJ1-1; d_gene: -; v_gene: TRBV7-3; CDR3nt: TGTGCCAGCAGCTCCCAGGGCCCAGGGACTGAAGCTTTCTTT; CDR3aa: CASSSQGPGTEAFF
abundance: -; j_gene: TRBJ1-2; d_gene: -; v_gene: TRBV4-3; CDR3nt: TGCGCCAGCAGCCAAGCAGAAGCGTATGGCTACACCTTC; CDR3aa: CASSQAEAYGYTF
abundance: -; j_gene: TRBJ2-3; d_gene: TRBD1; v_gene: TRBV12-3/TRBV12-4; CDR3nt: TGTGCCAGCAGTCCTAACAGGGGGTCTTCGACAGATACGCAGTATTTT; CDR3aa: CASSPNRGSSTDTQYF
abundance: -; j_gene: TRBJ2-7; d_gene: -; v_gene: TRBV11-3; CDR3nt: TGTGCCAGCAGCCCACCCGGCAGGGGAGGCGAGCAGTACTTC; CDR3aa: CASSPPGRGGEQYF
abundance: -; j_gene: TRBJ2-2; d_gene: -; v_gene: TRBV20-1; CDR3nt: TGCAGTGCTCACAGGTTATCCAACACCGGGGAGCTGTTTTTT; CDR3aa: CSAHRLSNTGELFF
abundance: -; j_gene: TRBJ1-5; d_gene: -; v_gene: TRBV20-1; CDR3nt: TGCAGTGCTAGGGACCCCAATCAGCCCCAGCATTTT; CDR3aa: CSARDPNQPQHF
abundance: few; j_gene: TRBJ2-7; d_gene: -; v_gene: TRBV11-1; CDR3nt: TGTGCCAGCAGCTCGAAAATTAGCGGCCGATCCTACGAGCAGTACTTC; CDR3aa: CASSSKISGRSYEQYF
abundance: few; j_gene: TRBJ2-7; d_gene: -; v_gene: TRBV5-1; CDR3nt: TGCGCCAGCAGCTTGGGACACCAATCCTACGAGCAGTACTTC; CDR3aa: CASSLGHQSYEQYF
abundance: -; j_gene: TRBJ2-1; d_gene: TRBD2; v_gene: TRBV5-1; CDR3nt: TGCGCCAGCAGCCTATGGACTAGCGGGCTGAGTAACCACAATGAGCAGTTCTTC; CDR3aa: CASSLWTSGLSNHNEQFF
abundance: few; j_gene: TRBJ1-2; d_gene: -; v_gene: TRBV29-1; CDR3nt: TGCAGCGTTGACCGGGGGGCTAACTATGGCTACACCTTC; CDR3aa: CSVDRGANYGYTF
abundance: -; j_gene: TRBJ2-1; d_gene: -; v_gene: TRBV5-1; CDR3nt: TGCGCCAGCAGCTTGGAAACTAACGGCTACAATGGGCAGTTCTTC; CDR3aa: CASSLETNGYNGQFF
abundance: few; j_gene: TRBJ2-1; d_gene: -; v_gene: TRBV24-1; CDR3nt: TGTGCCACCAGTGAAGGGCAGGCAGCCAATGAGCAGTTCTTC; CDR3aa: CATSEGQAANEQFF
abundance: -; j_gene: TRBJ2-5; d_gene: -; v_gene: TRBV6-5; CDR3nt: TGTGCCAGCAGTTACTTCGGGCAGGGTGGACGAGAGACCCAGTACTTC; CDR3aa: CASSYFGQGGRETQYF
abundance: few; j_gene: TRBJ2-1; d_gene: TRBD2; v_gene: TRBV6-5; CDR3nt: TGTGCCAGCAGCCGAAGGGCTAGCGGAAGCAATGAGCAGTTCTTC; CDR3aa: CASSRRASGSNEQFF
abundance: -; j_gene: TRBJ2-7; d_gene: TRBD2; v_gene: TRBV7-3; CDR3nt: TGTGCCAGCAGCTTGGGCGGAGCGGGGCGAGAGTACGAGCAGTACTTC; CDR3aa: CASSLGGAGREYEQYF
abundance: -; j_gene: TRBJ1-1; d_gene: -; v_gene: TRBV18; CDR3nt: TGTGCCAGCTCACCAAAGAGGGGAGACACTGAAGCTTTCTTT; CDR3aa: CASSPKRGDTEAFF
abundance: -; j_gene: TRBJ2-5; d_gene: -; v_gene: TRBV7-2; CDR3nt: TGTGCCAGCAGCTTATTAGGAGTGGAGACCCAGTACTTC; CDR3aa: CASSLLGVETQYF
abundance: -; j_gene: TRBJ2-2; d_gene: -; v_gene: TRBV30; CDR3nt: TGTGCCTGGAGTCCCGGGGGCCGAGCTTCCACCGGGGAGCTGTTTTTT; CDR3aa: CAWSPGGRASTGELFF
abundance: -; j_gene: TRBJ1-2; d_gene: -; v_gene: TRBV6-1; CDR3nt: TGTGCCAGCAGTGAAGGGGCAGGCTTTAACTATGGCTACACCTTC; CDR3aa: CASSEGAGFNYGYTF
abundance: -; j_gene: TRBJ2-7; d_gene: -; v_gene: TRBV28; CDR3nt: TGTGCCAGCGACAGTGCTATCGATGAGTACGAGCAGTACTTC; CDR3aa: CASDSAIDEYEQYF
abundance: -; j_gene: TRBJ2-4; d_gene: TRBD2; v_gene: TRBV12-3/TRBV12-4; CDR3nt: TGTGCCAGCAGTCCCGGACTAGCGGGGGCGAGAGCCAAAAACATTCAGTACTTC; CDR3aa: CASSPGLAGARAKNIQYF
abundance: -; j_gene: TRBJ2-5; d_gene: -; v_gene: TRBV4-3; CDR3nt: TGCGCCAGCAGCCAAGATCGCAATAGTGGGGAGACCCAGTACTTC; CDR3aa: CASSQDRNSGETQYF
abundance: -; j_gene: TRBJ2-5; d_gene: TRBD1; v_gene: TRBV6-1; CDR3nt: TGTGCCAGCAGTGGACCTGGACAGGGGAAAGAGACCCAGTACTTC; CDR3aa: CASSGPGQGKETQYF
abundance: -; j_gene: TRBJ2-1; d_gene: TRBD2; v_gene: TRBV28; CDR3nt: TGTGCCAGCAAGTTCGGACTAGAATACAATGAGCAGTTCTTC; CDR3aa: CASKFGLEYNEQFF
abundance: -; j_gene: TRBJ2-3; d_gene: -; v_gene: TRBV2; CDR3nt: TGTGCCAGCAGTGAGTTGGGGAGGAGCACAGATACGCAGTATTTT; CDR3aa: CASSELGRSTDTQYF
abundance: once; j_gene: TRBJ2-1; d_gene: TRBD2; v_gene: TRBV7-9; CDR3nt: TGTGCCACACGGCGGGCACGGGAGGGCAATGAGCAGTTCTTC; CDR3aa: CATRRAREGNEQFF
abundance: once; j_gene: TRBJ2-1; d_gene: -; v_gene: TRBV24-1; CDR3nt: TGTGCCACCAGTCCCGGTAATGGTGAGCAGTTCTTC; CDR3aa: CATSPGNGEQFF
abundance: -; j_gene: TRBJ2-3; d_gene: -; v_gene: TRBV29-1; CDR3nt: TGCAGCGTTGGAGGAGGGTCGGGAGATACGCAGTATTTT; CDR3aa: CSVGGGSGDTQYF
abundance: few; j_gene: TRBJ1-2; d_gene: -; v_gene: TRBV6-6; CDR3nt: TGTGCCAGCAGCCCTTCAGGGGTTAGCGGCTACACCTTC; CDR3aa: CASSPSGVSGYTF
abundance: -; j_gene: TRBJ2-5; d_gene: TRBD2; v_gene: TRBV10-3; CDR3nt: TGTGCCATCAGGGGGACTAGCGGGACCAATGAGCAGTACTTC; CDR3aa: CAIRGTSGTNEQYF
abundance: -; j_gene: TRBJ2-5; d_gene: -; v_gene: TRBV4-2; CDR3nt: TGTGCCAGCAGCCATGATACAGGGGAGACCCAGTACTTC; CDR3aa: CASSHDTGETQYF
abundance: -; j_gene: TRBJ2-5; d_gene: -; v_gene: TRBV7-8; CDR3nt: TGTGCCAGCAGCTTAAGTACATCGGCTGCTCTCCAGTACTTC; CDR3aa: CASSLSTSAALQYF
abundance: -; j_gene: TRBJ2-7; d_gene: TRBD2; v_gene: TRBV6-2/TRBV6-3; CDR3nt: TGTGCCAGCAGCCTCACTAGCGGGTTCTCCTACGAGCAGTACTTC; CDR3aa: CASSLTSGFSYEQYF
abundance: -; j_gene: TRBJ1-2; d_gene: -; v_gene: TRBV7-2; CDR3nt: TGTGCCATTTTGGGCCGCGATGGCTACACCTTC; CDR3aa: CAILGRDGYTF